Following are 22 T cell receptor beta chains from one sample sequenced in a study of control samples from healthy donors and cancer patients (dated by TCRdb to 2020 to 2021). Libraries were built with the immunoSEQ multiplex PCR assay. TCRdb retrieved this table from immuneACCESS and kept in-frame rearrangements only. Not all clones are present; in checked studies, unresolved V genes account for under half, and no reason is known for the remainder. The sample yields about 130,000 clones; roughly 89% were counted once. The top ten clonotypes cover less than 7% of the sample. Material for sequencing was blood. These receptors all stem from a man between 18 and 35 years old in good health.

The chain links TRBV7-9 to TRBJ2-5; no definite D call. This CDR3 has 11 residues. Germline CDR1 SEHNR, CDR2 FQNEAQ (reference sequence). The V gene lost 6 bases and the J gene lost 4 bases, with 6 bases spanning the gap. Here the CDR3 reads CASRGGETQYF. The CDR3 DNA reads TGTGCCAGCAGGGGCGGAGAGACCCAGTACTTC. The entire variable domain, with the rest obtained from reference TRBV7-9 and TRBJ2-5, is as follows: DTGVSQNPRHKITKRGQNVTFRCDPISEHNRLYWYRQTLGQGPEFLTYFQNEAQLEKSRLLSDRFSAERPKGSFSTLEIQRTEQGDSAMYLCASRGGETQYFGPGTRLLVL.

Only one count was recorded for this clone. The chain is built from TRBV27 and TRBJ2-3, with D uncertain. The CDR3 runs to 14 residues. The germline V gene has CDR1 MNHEY and CDR2 SMNVEV (reference sequence). V lost 1 base and J 2 bases, leaving 7 bases between the germline ends. The CDR3 DNA is TGTGCCAGCAGTTTATTACCGCTCACAGATACGCAGTATTTT. This encodes CASSLLPLTDTQYF.

The CDR3 sequence is CAWSVGGRNQPQHF. CDR3 nucleotides: TGTGCCTGGAGTGTTGGGGGAAGGAATCAGCCCCAGCATTTT. The chain links TRBV30 to TRBJ1-5, with D tentatively TRBD1 (5 bases). CDR1 is GTSNPN and CDR2 is SVGIG in the germline V gene (reference sequence). Between the trimmed V and J ends, which lost 0 bases and 4 bases, there was a span of 10 bases. The CDR3 sequence is 14 residues long.

The DNA for the CDR3 is TGCGCCAGCAGCCAAGTAACTAGCCCGCTCGAGCAGTACTTC. It codes for CASSQVTSPLEQYF. The J gene is TRBJ2-7, the V gene TRBV4-1, with D perhaps matching TRBD2 (6 bases). The CDR3 length is 14 residues. Germline V gene sequence: CDR1 MGHRA, CDR2 YSYEKL. Trimming took off 1 base at V and 6 bases at J, with 13 bases between the two ends.

The chain combines TRBV2 with TRBJ2-5; 11 bases agree with TRBD2. This CDR3 region has 16 residues. V shed 4 bases and J 5 bases; nucleotides not matched to a gene: 9. Germline assignment: CDR1 SNHLY and CDR2 FYNNEI. The CDR3 is CASSASLAGGRETQYF. CDR3 nucleotide sequence: TGTGCCAGCAGTGCTTCCCTAGCGGGGGGACGGGAGACCCAGTACTTC.

This chain's CDR3 is CASSIYSVMDTEAFF. The CDR3, as DNA: TGTGCCAGTAGTATATATTCAGTAATGGACACTGAAGCTTTCTTT. This chain uses TRBV19 with TRBJ1-1; D uncertain. V lost 2 bases, J lost 3 bases, and 13 bases lay in between. Germline-derived CDR1 and CDR2 are LNHDA and SQIVND (reference sequence). This CDR3 is built from 15 residues.

The genes are TRBV6-5 and TRBJ2-7; TRBD1 aligns across 11 bases. V shed 5 bases, J shed 4 bases, and the junction held 4 bases outside the gene matches. The CDR3 length is 14 residues. Germline V CDR1 and CDR2: MNHEY, SVGAGI. The CDR3 reads CASSTGTGGYEQYF. The CDR3, as DNA: TGTGCCAGCAGTACCGGGACAGGGGGGTACGAGCAGTACTTC.

The genes are TRBV13 and TRBJ2-1, with 11 nucleotides matching TRBD2. Trimming removed 5 bases from V and 4 bases from J; junction bases left unmatched: 7. The CDR3 is 16 amino acids. The V gene's germline CDR1 is PRHDT and CDR2 FYEKMQ (reference sequence). This CDR3 is CASSTRGTSGYNEQFF. The CDR3 DNA follows: TGTGCCAGCAGCACCAGGGGGACTAGCGGTTACAATGAGCAGTTCTTC.

CDR3 protein: CARRDRAYNSPLHF. In nucleotides, the CDR3 is TGTGCAAGGCGGGACAGGGCCTATAATTCACCCCTCCACTTT. The V and J genes are TRBV12-2 and TRBJ1-6; the table names TRBD1, a call not compared with the DNA. TRBV12-2 is a pseudogene. The CDR3 consists of 14 residues.

The chain is built from TRBV5-1 and TRBJ1-5; a weak D match, TRBD1 (5 bases). Germline lookup yields CDR1 SGHRS and CDR2 YFSETQ. Trimming stripped 2 bases from V and 6 bases from J, with 12 bases between. The CDR3 is 14 residues long. Here the CDR3 reads CASSFGVGAQPQHF. The CDR3 nucleotides read TGCGCCAGCAGCTTTGGGGTAGGGGCTCAGCCCCAGCATTTT.

V is TRBV10-2 and J is TRBJ1-4; possible D gene TRBD1, 5 bases. Germline V lookup: CDR1 WSHSY, CDR2 SAAADI. This CDR3 is built from 16 residues. Between the trimmed V and J ends, which lost 6 bases and 1 base, there was a span of 15 bases. The chain's CDR3 is CASSERPGRTNEKLFF. The CDR3 region has the DNA TGCGCCAGCAGCGAACGACCGGGGCGAACTAATGAAAAACTGTTTTTT.

The CDR3 DNA sequence: TGTGCCAGCAGTCGAAGGGCCCAGGATTTCTTT. Residues: CASSRRAQDFF. V and J are TRBV12-3 or TRBV12-4 and TRBJ1-1; D is unclear. The V end was cut by 5 bases, the J end by 13 bases, with 14 bases between. The CDR3 is 11 residues long.

V gene TRBV12-5 combines with J gene TRBJ1-4, with TRBD1 identical over 9 bases. The germline gives CDR1 LGHNT, CDR2 FRNRAP. The ends lost 4 bases at V and 5 bases at J; junction bases unmatched: 5. This CDR3 is 15 amino acids long. CDR3: CASGWTGVENEKLFF. The CDR3 bases are TGTGCTAGTGGTTGGACAGGGGTTGAGAATGAAAAACTGTTTTTT.

The rearrangement uses TRBV2 and TRBJ1-5, with 8 positions matching TRBD1. CDR1 SNHLY and CDR2 FYNNEI come from the germline V gene. V shed 3 bases and J 5 bases; nucleotides not matched to a gene: 3. The CDR3 has 14 amino acids. The CDR3 bases are TGTGCCAGCAGTGAGACAGGGGAAGATCAGCCCCAGCATTTT. This sequence encodes CASSETGEDQPQHF.

This chain joins TRBV30 and TRBJ2-2; 11 positions match TRBD2. The V gene's germline CDR1 is GTSNPN and CDR2 SVGIG (reference sequence). CDR3 size: 14 residues. With 5 bases clipped from V and 5 bases from J, the junction kept 4 bases outside the gene matches. The CDR3 loop reads CAWSLAGGTGELFF. CDR3 in DNA: TGTGCCTGGTCGCTAGCGGGGGGAACCGGGGAGCTGTTTTTT.

The chain uses TRBV27 and TRBJ1-2, with D uncertain. The CDR3 covers 14 residues. Germline V gives CDR1 MNHEY, CDR2 SMNVEV (reference sequence). Between the trimmed V and J ends, which lost 3 bases and 3 bases, there was a span of 11 bases. CDR3 protein: CASSLSSGHYGYTF. The CDR3 DNA follows: TGTGCCAGCAGTTTGTCCAGTGGTCACTATGGCTACACCTTC.

This sequence joins TRBV5-1 and TRBJ2-2; D possibly matches TRBD1 or TRBD2 (5 bases each). Germline V gene data show CDR1 as SGHRS and CDR2 as YFSETQ. This CDR3 has 14 amino acids. V was clipped by 6 bases and J by 9 bases, with 18 bases between them. CDR3 sequence reads: CASTPGRWDRELFF. The CDR3 nucleotides read TGCGCCAGCACCCCGGGAAGGTGGGACCGGGAGCTGTTTTTT.

V gene TRBV6-5 combines with J gene TRBJ2-3, with 7 bases that match TRBD2. This CDR3 is 16 amino acids long. Trimming took 4 bases from V and 6 from J; bases not matched to a gene: 13. From germline, CDR1 is MNHEY and CDR2 SVGAGI. The chain's CDR3 is CASSSPPRGLGDTQYF. As DNA, the CDR3 is TGTGCCAGCAGTTCCCCACCGCGGGGGTTAGGGGATACGCAGTATTTT.

This rearrangement joins TRBV7-9 to TRBJ1-1, with a possible D match to TRBD1 (6 bases). Trimming removed 2 bases at V and 1 base at J, with 11 bases between. The length of the CDR3 is 15 residues. Germline V gene lookup returns CDR1 SEHNR and CDR2 FQNEAQ (reference sequence). The CDR3 bases are TGTGCCAGCAGCTTAATACAGGGTGAGAACACTGAAGCTTTCTTT. Protein: CASSLIQGENTEAFF.

This clone has just a few counts. The chain is built from TRBV5-1 and TRBJ2-5, with 12 nucleotides matching TRBD2. J gave up 5 bases and V 4 bases, and 12 bases lay outside the gene matches. CDR1 and CDR2 (germline): SGHRS, YFSETQ. The CDR3 runs 17 residues. CDR3 coding DNA: TGCGCCAGCAGCGCGGATGCTAGCGGGGGGGCTCGGGAGACCCAGTACTTC. Protein product: CASSADASGGARETQYF.

The chain uses TRBV7-9 and TRBJ2-7; 9 bases fit TRBD1. The V and J ends lost 5 bases and 6 bases, in that order; junction bases with no gene match: 8. This CDR3 has 14 amino acids. Germline V gene sequence: CDR1 SEHNR, CDR2 FQNEAQ (reference sequence). The CDR3 DNA follows: TGTGCCAGCAGCCAGCGGGACAGGGATAGCGAGCAGTACTTC. Translating gives CASSQRDRDSEQYF.

In this sample, this clone turned up once. The chain uses TRBV18 and TRBJ1-6; D gene uncertain. The CDR3 runs 12 residues. Germline V gene sequence: CDR1 KGHSH, CDR2 LQKENI. V was clipped by 8 bases and J by 7 bases, with 9 bases between them. The CDR3 is CASGTGNSPLHF. The CDR3 DNA reads as TGTGCCAGCGGTACGGGGAATTCACCCCTCCACTTT.